This T cell receptor (beta chain) is drawn from a study of CD8 T cells in ankylosing spondylitis. General observations from the study: The disease-linked clones had a CD8+ phenotype and low blood frequencies. Matched ankylosing spondylitis synovial fluid reportedly contained a significantly enriched population of disease-linked clones. The study identified a TCR beta motif of seven or eight highly homologous variants that appeared characteristic of ankylosing spondylitis blood.

Each TCR beta library was made by quantitative 5'-RACE that incorporated molecular barcodes. One entry per CDR3 protein results from TCRdb running MiXCR on the 5' RACE reads. The sample has roughly 230,000 distinct CDR3 sequences; about 10% are singletons. This clonotype was detected only a few times. Its antigen is as yet unknown. Germline CDR1 and CDR2: KGHDR and SFDVKD. V was shortened by 4 bases and J by 0 bases, with 6 bases between the two germline ends. The CDR3 has 14 residues. This sequence originates from a male donor with ankylosing spondylitis or in good health (not recorded which). The V call is TRBV24-1, the J call TRBJ2-1; no definite D call. Sequenced material: blood, either unsorted or a sorted T cell fraction (not recorded which). The CDR3 coding sequence is TGTGCCACCAGTGACCGCTTCTCCTACAATGAGCAGTTCTTC. Protein sequence: CATSDRFSYNEQFF.